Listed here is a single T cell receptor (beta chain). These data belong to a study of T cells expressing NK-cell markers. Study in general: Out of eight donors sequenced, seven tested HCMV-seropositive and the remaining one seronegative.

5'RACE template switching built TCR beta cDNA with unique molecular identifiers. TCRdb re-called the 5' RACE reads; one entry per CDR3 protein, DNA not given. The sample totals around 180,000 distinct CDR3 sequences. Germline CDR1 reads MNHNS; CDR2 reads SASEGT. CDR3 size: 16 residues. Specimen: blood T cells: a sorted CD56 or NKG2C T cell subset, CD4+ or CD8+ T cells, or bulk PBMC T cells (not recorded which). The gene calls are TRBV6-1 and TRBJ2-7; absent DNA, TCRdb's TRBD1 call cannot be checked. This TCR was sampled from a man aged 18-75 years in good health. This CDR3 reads CASSEFVGASSYEQYF.